This T cell receptor (beta chain) was captured by sequencing in a study of CD8+CD57+ T cells in acquired aplastic anemia. Investigators profiled TCR beta VDJ and CDR3 from genomic DNA template. Each CDR3 protein gets one entry after TCRdb re-called the reads with MiXCR. Of roughly 180,000 distinct CDR3 sequences listed, over 60% were seen once; the top ten hold 46%. General study points: Some 31 sequences, all CD8+ CDR3, were shared between patients and controls.

With respect to this clonotype: Its antigen remains unidentified. A read error may be the cause here, since a much bigger clone is one base away.

V dropped 8 bases and J dropped 2 bases, with 7 bases sitting between them. This CDR3 is 11 amino acids long. Germline-derived CDR1 and CDR2 are MGHDK and SYGVNS. The TCR comes from a human donor with severe aplastic anemia or a healthy control (not recorded which). Sequenced input: sorted CD4+, CD8+, or CD8+CD57+ T cells (not recorded which) from PBMCs. J is TRBJ2-7 and V is TRBV25-1, with a possible D match to TRBD1 (5 bases). In DNA, the CDR3 is TGTGCCAGCCAGGGCCCCTACGAGCAGTACTTC. Its translation is CASQGPYEQYF.